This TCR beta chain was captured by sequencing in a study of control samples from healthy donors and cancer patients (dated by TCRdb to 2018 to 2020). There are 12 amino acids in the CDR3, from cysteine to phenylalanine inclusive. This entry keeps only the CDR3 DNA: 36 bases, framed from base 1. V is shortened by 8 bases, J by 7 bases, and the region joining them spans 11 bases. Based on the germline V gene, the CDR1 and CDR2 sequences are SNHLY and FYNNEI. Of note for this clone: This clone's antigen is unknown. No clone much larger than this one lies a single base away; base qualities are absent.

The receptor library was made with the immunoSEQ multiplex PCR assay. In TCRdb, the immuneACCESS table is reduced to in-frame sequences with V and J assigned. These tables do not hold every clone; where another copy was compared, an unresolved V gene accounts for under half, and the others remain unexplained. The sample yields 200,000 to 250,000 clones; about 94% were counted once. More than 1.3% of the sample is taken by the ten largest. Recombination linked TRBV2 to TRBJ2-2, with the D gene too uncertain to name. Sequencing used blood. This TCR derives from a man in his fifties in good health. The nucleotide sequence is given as TGTGCCAGCCTGTTGGGCTTCGGGGAGCTGTTTTTT. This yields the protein CASLLGFGELFF.